Below are 29 T cell receptor beta chains sequenced from a single sample in a study of blood T cell repertoires in COVID-19. Profiled with immunoSEQ multiplex PCR; TCRdb holds only in-frame clones, not every one. The sample has some 220,000 clones, roughly 80% seen once. The sample comprised peripheral blood. These receptors were obtained from a woman aged 80 or over with active or convalescent COVID-19.

The chain employs TRBV28 and TRBJ2-5; D unclear. The germline gives CDR1 MDHEN, CDR2 SYDVKM. The CDR3 length is 12 residues. V dropped 5 bases and J dropped 7 bases, with 11 bases sitting between them. The CDR3 nucleotides are TGTGCCAGCAGTCTCATTAGTGGGACCCAGTACTTC. It encodes CASSLISGTQYF.

This clone is a singleton in its sample. The sample contains more than one DNA sequence encoding this CDR3. This rearrangement joins TRBV15 to TRBJ1-2, with a possible D match to TRBD1 (5 bases). Between the trimmed V and J ends, which lost 3 bases and 1 base, there was a span of 12 bases. The CDR3 contains 15 residues. Germline CDR1 reads LNHNV; CDR2 reads YYDKDF (reference sequence). The CDR3 coding sequence is TGTGCCACCAGCAGGGAGTTGGGGGGTAACTATGGCTACACCTTC. Its protein product is CATSRELGGNYGYTF.

This sequence joins TRBV18 and TRBJ2-3, with a possible D match to TRBD1 (6 bases). This CDR3 is 16 amino acids long. V dropped 4 bases and J dropped 0 bases, with 14 bases sitting between them. Germline V lookup: CDR1 KGHSH, CDR2 LQKENI. The CDR3 region is CASSLGTTTSTDTQYF. In DNA, the CDR3 is TGTGCCAGCTCACTGGGGACAACGACTAGCACAGATACGCAGTATTTT.

This chain uses TRBV10-3 with TRBJ2-7, with 13 bases identical to TRBD2. Germline V gives CDR1 ENHRY, CDR2 SYGVKD. V shed 10 bases, J shed 5 bases, and the junction held 14 bases outside the gene matches. CDR3 length: 16 residues. The CDR3 sequence is CATEAQPGLAGNEQYF. The CDR3 nucleotides are TGTGCCACCGAAGCGCAGCCGGGACTAGCGGGAAACGAGCAGTACTTC.

This chain uses TRBV6-5 with TRBJ2-2, with TRBD1 identical over 7 bases. With 6 bases clipped from V and 1 base from J, the junction kept 5 bases outside the gene matches. The CDR3 runs 15 residues. Germline V lookup: CDR1 MNHEY, CDR2 SVGAGI. The CDR3 sequence is CASRRRGRNTGELFF. The CDR3, as DNA: TGTGCCAGCAGACGAAGGGGGCGGAACACCGGGGAGCTGTTTTTT.

CDR3 loop: CASRGRRDTGELFF. The CDR3 nucleotides read TGTGCCAGTAGGGGGCGTCGGGACACCGGGGAGCTGTTTTTT. This chain joins TRBV19 and TRBJ2-2; D might be TRBD1 (5 bases). Trimming stripped 6 bases from V and 3 bases from J, with 11 bases between. Germline V gene data show CDR1 as LNHDA and CDR2 as SQIVND (reference sequence). CDR3 size: 14 residues.

V and J are TRBV28 and TRBJ2-3; the D gene is possibly TRBD1 (5 bases). Germline CDR1 reads MDHEN; CDR2 reads SYDVKM. The V gene lost 5 bases and the J gene lost 4 bases, with 13 bases spanning the gap. The CDR3 loop spans 14 amino acids. The CDR3 reads CASSNQGGADTQYF. The CDR3 DNA reads TGTGCCAGCAGTAATCAGGGTGGAGCAGATACGCAGTATTTT. Full variable domain (remainder filled in from reference TRBV28 and TRBJ2-3): DVKVTQSSRYLVKRTGEKVFLECVQDMDHENMFWYRQDPGLGLRLIYFSYDVKMKEKGDIPEGYSVSREKKERFSLILESASTNQTSMYLCASSNQGGADTQYFGPGTRLTVL.

This rearrangement joins TRBV14 to TRBJ1-4, with a weak D call TRBD1 (5 bases). The CDR3 length is 17 residues. Trimming pared 1 base from V and 5 bases from J, leaving 17 bases between. Germline values: CDR1 SGHDN, CDR2 FVKESK. The DNA for the CDR3 is TGTGCCAGCAGCCAAGGGGTGGGGCGCGGGGAAAATGAAAAACTGTTTTTT. As protein: CASSQGVGRGENEKLFF.

The chain is built from TRBV6-6 and TRBJ2-1, with a possible D match to TRBD2 (6 bases). CDR3 length equals 14 residues. V was trimmed by 3 bases and J by 4 bases, leaving 10 bases between them. Germline CDR1 MNHNY, CDR2 SVGAGI (reference sequence). CDR3 sequence reads: CASSYLGGYNEQFF. DNA of the CDR3: TGTGCCAGCAGTTATCTTGGGGGGTACAATGAGCAGTTCTTC.

The CDR3 protein is CASSQSGQLLHGYTF. DNA for the CDR3: TGTGCCAGCAGCCAGTCGGGACAGCTTCTCCATGGCTACACCTTC. V and J are TRBV4-2 and TRBJ1-2; 7 nucleotides align to TRBD1. CDR3 size: 15 residues. The germline V gene encodes CDR1 LGHNA and CDR2 YNFKEQ. Trimming removed 3 bases from V and 6 bases from J; junction bases left unmatched: 10.

The CDR3 region has the DNA TGTGCCAGCAGCTTGACAGGGGGCAACGGGCAGTTCTTC. This translates into CASSLTGGNGQFF. The chain combines TRBV5-4 with TRBJ2-1; the match to TRBD1 covers 9 bases. The CDR3 runs 13 residues. V shed 1 base, J shed 12 bases, and the junction held 5 bases outside the gene matches. Germline CDR1 reads SGHNT; CDR2 reads YYREEE (reference sequence).

The genes are TRBV5-1 and TRBJ2-3, with 9 bases identical to TRBD2. The CDR3 loop spans 16 amino acids. Per the germline V gene, CDR1 is SGHRS and CDR2 is YFSETQ. V was clipped by 0 bases and J by 5 bases; unmatched bases: 7. The chain's CDR3 is CASSLGLAGVLDTQYF. CDR3 bases: TGCGCCAGCAGCTTGGGGTTAGCGGGAGTATTAGATACGCAGTATTTT.

V is TRBV19 and J is TRBJ2-7; 13 nucleotides align to TRBD2. The CDR3 runs 15 residues. J was trimmed by 7 bases and V by 5 bases; bases with no gene match: 8. The germline gives CDR1 LNHDA, CDR2 SQIVND (reference sequence). The CDR3 DNA reads as TGTGCCAGTAGTTCCACACTAGCGGGAGGGAGGGAGCAGTACTTC. This codes for CASSSTLAGGREQYF.

The gene calls are TRBV11-3 and TRBJ1-6, with D unresolved. In germline, CDR1 is SGHNT, CDR2 YENEEA. The CDR3 is made up of 13 amino acids. The V end lost 4 bases, the J end lost 4 bases, and 5 bases lay between the germline ends. The CDR3 nucleotides are TGTGCCAGCAGCTCTCAGTATAATTCACCCCTCCACTTT. This encodes CASSSQYNSPLHF.

The V and J genes are TRBV11-2 and TRBJ2-7; 7 nucleotides agree with TRBD1. Germline-derived CDR1 and CDR2 are SGHAT and FQNNGV. The J segment lost 1 base and the V segment lost 4 bases, leaving 4 bases of the junction unmatched. CDR3 length: 14 amino acids. Written as DNA, the CDR3 is TGTGCCAGCAGCTCCCTGACAGGGTCCTACGAGCAGTACTTC. Translation gives CASSSLTGSYEQYF.

The rearrangement links TRBV27 to TRBJ2-3; 8 nucleotides match TRBD2. CDR3 length equals 16 residues. Losses at the gene ends were 0 bases for V and 6 bases for J; bases not matched to a gene: 8. The V gene's germline CDR1 is MNHEY and CDR2 SMNVEV (reference sequence). The CDR3 loop is CASSLSGEREWDTQYF. The CDR3 DNA sequence: TGTGCCAGCAGTTTATCGGGCGAGCGGGAGTGGGATACGCAGTATTTT.

This clone was recorded only once. The chain carries TRBV7-2 and TRBJ2-5; the D gene is possibly TRBD2 (6 bases). V lost 4 bases to trimming and J lost 5 bases, with 14 bases between them. CDR3 length: 14 residues. Germline V lookup: CDR1 SGHTA, CDR2 FQGNSA. The CDR3 sequence: CASSSFSGGETQYF. The CDR3 coding sequence is TGTGCCAGCAGCTCATTTAGTGGGGGGGAGACCCAGTACTTC.

The rearrangement joins TRBV2 to TRBJ1-5, with a weak D call TRBD1 (5 bases). Germline CDR1 reads SNHLY; CDR2 reads FYNNEI. Trimming removed 3 bases at V and 0 bases at J, with 6 bases between. This CDR3 comprises 14 residues. The CDR3 is CASSDRASNQPQHF. The DNA of the CDR3 is TGTGCCAGCAGTGACAGGGCTAGCAATCAGCCCCAGCATTTT.

The chain employs TRBV19 and TRBJ2-1; tentative D call: TRBD2 (7 bases). The ends were cut back, 6 bases at V and 3 bases at J, with 21 bases in the middle. This CDR3 is 17 amino acids long. Germline V gene lookup returns CDR1 LNHDA and CDR2 SQIVND (reference sequence). As DNA, the CDR3 is TGTGCCAGTAGGGGGGGGTCTTTGGGGGCAGACTACAATGAGCAGTTCTTC. This codes for CASRGGSLGADYNEQFF.

The J gene is TRBJ2-1, the V gene TRBV28; 12 bases agree with TRBD2. The CDR3 spans 16 residues. Germline CDR1 MDHEN, CDR2 SYDVKM. Trimming at V came to 7 bases and at J to 7 bases, leaving 11 bases not matched to a gene. CDR3 nucleotides: TGTGCCAGCACCTCCGGGCTAGCGGGGGGGAGGAATGAGCAGTTCTTC. This codes for CASTSGLAGGRNEQFF. Based on the CDR3 plus reference TRBV28 and TRBJ2-1, the full variable domain is DVKVTQSSRYLVKRTGEKVFLECVQDMDHENMFWYRQDPGLGLRLIYFSYDVKMKEKGDIPEGYSVSREKKERFSLILESASTNQTSMYLCASTSGLAGGRNEQFFGPGTRLTVL.

The chain links TRBV29-1 to TRBJ1-1; 10 bases agree with TRBD1. This CDR3 has 13 residues. J gave up 11 bases and V 6 bases, and 12 bases lay outside the gene matches. Germline V gene lookup returns CDR1 SQVTM and CDR2 ANQGSEA. CDR3 sequence (DNA): TGCAGCGTCCGGGGACAGGGGCTGCAATGGGCTTTCTTT. Translated: CSVRGQGLQWAFF.

CDR3 amino acids: CASSLVLDSVLGSTDTQYF. The CDR3 coding sequence is TGTGCCAGCAGTTTAGTGTTGGACTCCGTTTTGGGGAGCACAGATACGCAGTATTTT. This sequence joins TRBV27 and TRBJ2-3, with D maybe TRBD2 (5 bases). Looked up from germline, CDR1 is MNHEY and CDR2 is SMNVEV (reference sequence). The ends were cut back, 2 bases at V and 0 bases at J, with 21 bases in the middle. This CDR3 is built from 19 residues.

The chain couples TRBV27 to TRBJ1-1; D may be TRBD1 (6 bases). Germline CDR1 reads MNHEY; CDR2 reads SMNVEV (reference sequence). Trimming stripped 6 bases from V and 4 bases from J, with 15 bases between. This CDR3 contains 14 residues. The CDR3 sequence: CASSLDRRGTEAFF. The CDR3 nucleotides read TGTGCCAGCAGCTTGGACCGCAGGGGCACTGAAGCTTTCTTT.

The chain couples TRBV3-1 (or the pseudogene TRBV3-2) to TRBJ1-4; D not certain. V was pared by 2 bases and J by 4 bases, with 8 bases between. The germline CDR1 and CDR2 sequences are LGHDT and YNNKEL (reference sequence). This CDR3 has 14 residues. CDR3 sequence: CASSQRGLNEKLFF. Here the CDR3 DNA reads TGTGCCAGCAGCCAAAGAGGCCTTAATGAAAAACTGTTTTTT.

V gene TRBV15 combines with J gene TRBJ2-7; no firm D call. The CDR3 has 15 amino acids. The V gene's germline CDR1 is LNHNV and CDR2 YYDKDF (reference sequence). V was shortened by 2 bases and J by 2 bases, with 13 bases between the two germline ends. In DNA, the CDR3 is TGTGCCACCAGCAGAACGGCCGACACGACCTACGAGCAGTACTTC. Protein sequence: CATSRTADTTYEQYF.

V gene TRBV5-1 combines with J gene TRBJ1-1; D may be TRBD1 (5 bases). The CDR3 runs to 15 residues. Trimming removed 5 bases at V and 1 base at J, with 15 bases between. Germline CDR1 and CDR2: SGHRS and YFSETQ. The CDR3 sequence: CASRREGIKNTEAFF. The CDR3 DNA sequence: TGCGCCAGCAGGAGGGAGGGGATCAAGAACACTGAAGCTTTCTTT.

In this sample, this clone turned up once. The CDR3 DNA follows: TGTGCCAGCAGCTTTTCGCAGGGCTATAATGAAAAACTGTTTTTT. The encoded protein is CASSFSQGYNEKLFF. This chain joins TRBV7-9 and TRBJ1-4; D is possibly TRBD1 (5 bases). This CDR3 region has 15 residues. The germline gives CDR1 SEHNR, CDR2 FQNEAQ (reference sequence). The V gene lost 3 bases and the J gene lost 4 bases, with 12 bases spanning the gap.

This clone occurred once. The rearrangement uses TRBV30 and TRBJ2-5, with 10 bases fitting TRBD2. CDR1 and CDR2 from the germline V gene are GTSNPN and SVGIG (reference sequence). J gave up 7 bases and V 4 bases, and 12 bases lay outside the gene matches. The CDR3 runs 15 residues. The CDR3 protein is CAWNTKREGRGTQYF. Written as DNA, the CDR3 is TGTGCCTGGAACACTAAGCGGGAGGGCCGGGGGACCCAGTACTTC.

This chain links TRBV24-1 with TRBJ2-3; perhaps TRBD2 as D (6 bases). V was cut by 7 bases and J by 4 bases, with 14 bases left in between. The CDR3 has 14 amino acids. Looked up from germline, CDR1 is KGHDR and CDR2 is SFDVKD. CDR3 nucleotides: TGTGCCACCAGCGCTAGCGTCCTGGCAGATACGCAGTATTTT. This translates into CATSASVLADTQYF.